This is a list of T cell receptor beta chains from one sample in a study of shared clonotypes between healthy human individuals. Clones were read by immunoSEQ multiplex PCR, and TCRdb kept only the in-frame ones, dropping some. The profile shows around 430,000 clones, 70% to 80% of them singletons. Sequenced material: PBMCs. The source of these receptors is a woman between 40 and 50 years old in good health. Some clones in this sample may be carry-over from other donors' samples. Each CDR3 is given with its conserved first and last residue. The D gene is left open where the match is weak. A clone size is listed for some rows: how often the clone was seen (once, few, many), or a class if it is expanded.

J,size,V,D,DNA,CDR3
TRBJ2-7,NA,TRBV28,TRBD2,TGTGCCAGCAGTTTTCTTGCGGGAGCTGAGGAGCAGTACTTC,CASSFLAGAEEQYF
TRBJ2-6,NA,TRBV28,TRBD2,TGTGCCAACAGTTTTTACGGCGGGAGGGCCACTGGGGCCAACGTCCTGACTTTC,CANSFYGGRATGANVLTF
TRBJ2-3,few,TRBV7-6,NA,TGTGCCAGCAGCTTACGACAGCCTAGCACAGATACGCAGTATTTT,CASSLRQPSTDTQYF
TRBJ1-4,NA,TRBV6-5,TRBD1,TGTGCCAGCAGTTACGGGCAGGGGGGTGAAAAACTGTTTTTT,CASSYGQGGEKLFF
TRBJ1-1,NA,TRBV11-3,NA,TGTGCCAGCGGGGCGGTTAGGGGGACGACTGAAGCTTTCTTT,CASGAVRGTTEAFF
TRBJ1-1,NA,TRBV9,TRBD1,TGTGCCAGCAACCGACAGGGGAACACTGAAGCTTTCTTT,CASNRQGNTEAFF
TRBJ2-1,few,TRBV7-3,NA,TGTGCCAGCAGCTTAGAGCCAGCGGACTACAATGAGCAGTTCTTC,CASSLEPADYNEQFF
TRBJ2-5,NA,TRBV7-7,TRBD2,TGTGCCAGCAGCTTAGGCTACACGGGGGGAGACCAAGAGACCCAGTACTTC,CASSLGYTGGDQETQYF
TRBJ1-5,NA,TRBV19,NA,TGTGCCAGTAGTAGGTTGCAGGGGAGAGGGGCAAATCAGCCCCAGCATTTT,CASSRLQGRGANQPQHF
TRBJ2-2,NA,TRBV19,NA,TGTGCCAGTAGGGAGAAAGTGAGCACCGGGGAGCTGTTTTTT,CASREKVSTGELFF
TRBJ2-5,NA,TRBV28,NA,TGTGCCAGCAGGCAGGGGCGAGAGACCCAGTACTTC,CASRQGRETQYF
TRBJ1-2,NA,TRBV10-3,TRBD1,TGTGCCATTGGACAGGGGTTTGGCTACACCTTC,CAIGQGFGYTF
TRBJ2-7,NA,TRBV6-5,NA,TGTGCCAGCAGTTTGGGTCGGGGCCCCTACGAGCAGTACTTC,CASSLGRGPYEQYF
TRBJ1-6,NA,TRBV10-3,NA,TGTGCCATCAGTGAGTCTCAGGGTTTTGATTCACCCCTCCACTTT,CAISESQGFDSPLHF
TRBJ1-2,NA,TRBV7-9,NA,TGTGCCAGCAGCTTAGCGGTGGGGCTGGGCTATGGCTACACCTTC,CASSLAVGLGYGYTF
TRBJ1-1,few,TRBV28,TRBD1,TGTGCCAGCACCTCTAGGACAGGGCATAATGAAGCTTTCTTT,CASTSRTGHNEAFF
TRBJ1-5,NA,TRBV29-1,NA,TGCAGCGTTGCAGTTTCGGGGGGGATTCAGCCCCAGCATTTT,CSVAVSGGIQPQHF
TRBJ2-5,NA,TRBV30,TRBD2,TGTGCCGGGACTAGCGGGGGGGGGCAGACCCAGTACTTC,CAGTSGGGQTQYF
TRBJ2-2,once,TRBV5-1,NA,TGCGCCAGCAGCTTGGAGCCGAACACCGGGGAGCTGTTTTTT,CASSLEPNTGELFF
TRBJ1-1,NA,TRBV6-5,NA,TGTGCCAGCAGTTACTCGGTAGGAATCATGAACACTGAAGCTTTCTTT,CASSYSVGIMNTEAFF
TRBJ2-1,once,TRBV9,NA,TGTGCCAGCAGCTCCTTGGGGGGTGTCTACAATGAGCAGTTCTTC,CASSSLGGVYNEQFF
TRBJ2-1,NA,TRBV19,NA,TGTGCCAGTAGTTCCACAGTTGATGATGAGCAGTTCTTC,CASSSTVDDEQFF
TRBJ1-1,NA,TRBV7-9,NA,TGTGCCAGCAGCCGCCGGTCCTCCGGGGGTGAGAACACTGAAGCTTTCTTT,CASSRRSSGGENTEAFF
TRBJ2-1,NA,TRBV5-1,TRBD1,TGCGCCAGCAGCCCGTGGACAGGGGGGAATGAGCAGTTCTTC,CASSPWTGGNEQFF
TRBJ2-5,NA,TRBV18,TRBD1,TGTGCCAGCTCACGGGACAGACAAGAGACCCAGTACTTC,CASSRDRQETQYF
TRBJ2-3,once,TRBV25-1,NA,TGTGCCAGCAGTGACGTTGCCAGACGGGCGCAGTATTTT,CASSDVARRAQYF
TRBJ2-7,NA,TRBV19,NA,TGTGCCAGGCCCGGGAGCAGGGAGTCCTACGAGCAGTACTTC,CARPGSRESYEQYF
TRBJ2-5,NA,TRBV18,TRBD1,TGTGCCAGCTCACCGTCCGGGACAGCTAAAGAGACCCAGTACTTC,CASSPSGTAKETQYF
TRBJ2-7,NA,TRBV11-2,NA,TGTGCCAGCAGCAACCTCCGGGCCAAGGGCTACGAGCAGTACTTC,CASSNLRAKGYEQYF
TRBJ1-5,NA,TRBV28,NA,TGTGCCTCCGACTCCAGGGCTGGGGGCAATCAGCCCCAGCATTTT,CASDSRAGGNQPQHF
TRBJ2-1,NA,TRBV27,NA,TGTGCCAGCAGTTTTCGAAGCTCCTACAATGAGCAGTTCTTC,CASSFRSSYNEQFF
TRBJ2-7,NA,TRBV20-1,NA,TGCAGTGCTAGAAGGGGCGAGCAGTACTTC,CSARRGEQYF
TRBJ2-6,NA,TRBV11-2,NA,TGTGCCAGCAGCTTAGTAGGACGTCGCTCTGGGGCCAACGTCCTGACTTTC,CASSLVGRRSGANVLTF
TRBJ2-1,NA,TRBV18,NA,TGTGCCAGCTCACCAACAGGATACAATGAGCAGTTCTTC,CASSPTGYNEQFF
TRBJ2-7,NA,TRBV15,NA,TGTGCCACCAGCAGAGGAGGTCGCGCCACGGCCTACGAGCAGTACTTC,CATSRGGRATAYEQYF
TRBJ1-1,few,TRBV28,NA,TGTGCCAGCAGCGATGTTCTGAACACTGAAGCTTTCTTT,CASSDVLNTEAFF
TRBJ1-1,NA,TRBV4-2,TRBD1,TGTGCCAGCAGTACAGGGGTAGGGAACACTGAAGCTTTCTTT,CASSTGVGNTEAFF
TRBJ2-3,NA,TRBV25-1,TRBD2,TGTGCCAGCAGTGACCCCACTAGCGGGAGACCAGATACGCAGTATTTT,CASSDPTSGRPDTQYF
TRBJ2-5,NA,TRBV11-3,TRBD1,TGTGCCAGCAGCCGTCGGGACAGAGAGACCCAGTACTTC,CASSRRDRETQYF
TRBJ2-3,NA,TRBV19,NA,TGTGCCACCCGGCTTCAGGGCGGCATTCTGGATACGCAGTATTTT,CATRLQGGILDTQYF
TRBJ2-7,NA,TRBV6-5,TRBD1,TGTGCCAGCAGTTATTCCGGGACAGGCCGTTCCTACGAGCAGTACTTC,CASSYSGTGRSYEQYF
TRBJ1-3,NA,TRBV15,TRBD1,TGTGCCACCAGCAGGGACAGGTTGACTGGAAACACCATATATTTT,CATSRDRLTGNTIYF
TRBJ1-2,NA,TRBV27,NA,TGTGCCAGCAGTCCCGTACCCCGACCGCTAACCAACTATGGCTACACCTTC,CASSPVPRPLTNYGYTF
TRBJ1-1,once,TRBV7-8,NA,TGTGCCAGCAGCTTACAACGACAGGAGAACACTGAAGCTTTCTTT,CASSLQRQENTEAFF
TRBJ2-7,few,TRBV6-1,NA,TGTGCCAGCAGTGCAAACCGGGACATCGGGTACTTC,CASSANRDIGYF
TRBJ2-1,NA,TRBV11-3,NA,TGTGCCAGCAGCCCTGGCCTGATCCATGAGCAGTTCTTC,CASSPGLIHEQFF
TRBJ1-2,NA,TRBV7-3,NA,TGTGCCAGCAGCTTAGGGCAGGAGTATGGCTACACCTTC,CASSLGQEYGYTF
TRBJ1-4,NA,TRBV28,NA,TGTGCCAGCTTCAGTGCAACTAATGAAAAACTGTTTTTT,CASFSATNEKLFF
TRBJ2-1,NA,TRBV7-9,TRBD1,TGTGCCAGCTCAATTGGACAGGGAACGTACAATGAGCAGTTCTTC,CASSIGQGTYNEQFF
TRBJ1-1,NA,TRBV30,NA,TGTGCCGTGGCCGGGCCGTGGGACACTGAAGCTTTCTTT,CAVAGPWDTEAFF
TRBJ2-7,NA,TRBV5-6,NA,TGTGCCAGCAGTTCTTTGACAGGATCCTACGAGCAGTACTTC,CASSSLTGSYEQYF